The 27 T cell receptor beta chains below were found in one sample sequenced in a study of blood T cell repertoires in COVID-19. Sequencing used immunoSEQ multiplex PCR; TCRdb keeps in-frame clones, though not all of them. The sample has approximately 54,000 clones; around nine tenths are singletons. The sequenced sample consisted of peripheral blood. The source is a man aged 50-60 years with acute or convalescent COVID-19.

The CDR3 DNA is TGTGCCAGCAGCAAAAGGGAGTCTCTCCAAACACAGACCCAGTACTTC. Its protein product is CASSKRESLQTQTQYF. The chain uses TRBV7-2 and TRBJ2-5; a weak D match, TRBD2 (5 bases). V lost 5 bases to trimming and J lost 6 bases, with 22 bases between them. CDR1 and CDR2 from the germline V gene are SGHTA and FQGNSA. This CDR3 comprises 16 residues.

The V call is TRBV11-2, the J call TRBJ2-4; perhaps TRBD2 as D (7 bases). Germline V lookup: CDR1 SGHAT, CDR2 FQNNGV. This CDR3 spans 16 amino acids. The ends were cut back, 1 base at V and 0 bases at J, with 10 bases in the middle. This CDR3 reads CASSLGGGLAKNIQYF. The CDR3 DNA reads TGTGCCAGCAGCTTAGGGGGGGGCCTAGCCAAAAACATTCAGTACTTC.

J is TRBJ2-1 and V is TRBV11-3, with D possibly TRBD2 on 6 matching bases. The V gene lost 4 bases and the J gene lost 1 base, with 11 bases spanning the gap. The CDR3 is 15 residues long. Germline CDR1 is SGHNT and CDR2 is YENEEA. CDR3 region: CASSWNSGSYNEQFF. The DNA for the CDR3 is TGTGCCAGCAGCTGGAACAGCGGGTCCTACAATGAGCAGTTCTTC.

This CDR3 is CASSVLGLAGGPSSGELFF. In DNA, the CDR3 is TGTGCCAGCAGCGTATTGGGACTAGCGGGAGGACCCTCTTCCGGGGAGCTGTTTTTT. This chain joins TRBV9 and TRBJ2-2; 15 positions match TRBD2. The J segment lost 6 bases and the V segment lost 1 base, leaving 10 bases of the junction unmatched. The CDR3 consists of 19 residues. CDR1 SGDLS and CDR2 YYNGEE come from the germline V gene.

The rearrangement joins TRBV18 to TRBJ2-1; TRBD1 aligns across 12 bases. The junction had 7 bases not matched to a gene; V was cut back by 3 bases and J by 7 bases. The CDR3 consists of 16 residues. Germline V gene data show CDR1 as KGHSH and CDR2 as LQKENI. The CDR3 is CASSPVGTGGLNEQFF. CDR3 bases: TGTGCCAGCTCACCGGTCGGGACAGGGGGCTTGAATGAGCAGTTCTTC.

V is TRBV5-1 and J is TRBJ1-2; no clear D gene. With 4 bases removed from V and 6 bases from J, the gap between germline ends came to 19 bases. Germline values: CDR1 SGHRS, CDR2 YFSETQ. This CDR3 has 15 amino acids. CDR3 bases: TGCGCCAGCAGCCCGGAAGGCGGGGTCTACGATGGCTACACCTTC. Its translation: CASSPEGGVYDGYTF.

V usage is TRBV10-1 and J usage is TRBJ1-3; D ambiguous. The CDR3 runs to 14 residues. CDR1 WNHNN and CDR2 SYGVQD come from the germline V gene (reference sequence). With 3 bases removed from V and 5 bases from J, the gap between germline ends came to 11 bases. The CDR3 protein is CASSDRRRRNTIYF. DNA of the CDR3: TGCGCCAGCAGTGACCGCAGGAGGCGAAACACCATATATTTT.

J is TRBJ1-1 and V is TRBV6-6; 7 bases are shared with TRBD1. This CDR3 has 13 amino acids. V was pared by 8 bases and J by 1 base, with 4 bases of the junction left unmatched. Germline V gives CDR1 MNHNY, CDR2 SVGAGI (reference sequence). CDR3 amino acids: CASGDRPNTEAFF. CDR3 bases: TGTGCCAGCGGGGACAGACCGAACACTGAAGCTTTCTTT.

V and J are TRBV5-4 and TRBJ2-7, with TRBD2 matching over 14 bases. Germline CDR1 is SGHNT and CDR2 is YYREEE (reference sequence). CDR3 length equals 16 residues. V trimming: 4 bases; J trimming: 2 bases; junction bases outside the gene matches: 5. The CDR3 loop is CASSLPGLAGAYEQYF. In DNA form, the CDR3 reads TGTGCCAGCAGCCTTCCGGGACTAGCGGGGGCCTACGAGCAGTACTTC.

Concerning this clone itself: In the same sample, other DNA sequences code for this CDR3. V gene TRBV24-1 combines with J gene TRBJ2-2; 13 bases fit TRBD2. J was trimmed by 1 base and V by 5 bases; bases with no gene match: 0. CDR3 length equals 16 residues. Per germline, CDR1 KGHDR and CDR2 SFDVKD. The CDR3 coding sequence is TGTGCCACCAGTGGGACTAGCGGGAGGAACACCGGGGAGCTGTTTTTT. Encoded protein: CATSGTSGRNTGELFF.

This CDR3 is CATSDFLGSGRAYEQFF. The CDR3 region has the DNA TGTGCCACCAGTGATTTCCTGGGTAGCGGGAGGGCCTATGAGCAGTTCTTC. This chain joins TRBV24-1 and TRBJ2-1; 11 bases fit TRBD2. Germline loops: CDR1 KGHDR, CDR2 SFDVKD. V lost 1 base to trimming and J lost 8 bases; unmatched junction nucleotides: 9. There are 17 residues in the CDR3.

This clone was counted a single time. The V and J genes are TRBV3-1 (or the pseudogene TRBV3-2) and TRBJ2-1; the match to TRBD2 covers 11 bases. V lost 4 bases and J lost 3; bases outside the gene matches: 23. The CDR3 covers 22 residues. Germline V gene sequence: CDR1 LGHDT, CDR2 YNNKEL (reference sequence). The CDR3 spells CASSPYGPVRSSGRSYYNEQFF. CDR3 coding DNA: TGTGCCAGCAGCCCCTACGGGCCAGTGAGATCTAGCGGGAGGTCTTACTACAATGAGCAGTTCTTC.

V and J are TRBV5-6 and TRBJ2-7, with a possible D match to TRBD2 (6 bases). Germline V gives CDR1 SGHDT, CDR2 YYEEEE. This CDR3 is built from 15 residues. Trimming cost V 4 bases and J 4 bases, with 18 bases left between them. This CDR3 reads CASSPFLGSRYEQYF. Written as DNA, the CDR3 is TGTGCCAGCAGCCCATTTCTCGGGAGCCGGTACGAGCAGTACTTC.

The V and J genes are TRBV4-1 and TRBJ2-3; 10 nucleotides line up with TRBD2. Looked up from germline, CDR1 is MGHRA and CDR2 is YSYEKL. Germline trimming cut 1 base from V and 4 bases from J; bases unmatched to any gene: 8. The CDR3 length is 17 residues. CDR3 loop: CASSQGRLAGAPDTQYF. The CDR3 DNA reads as TGCGCCAGCAGCCAAGGCCGTCTAGCGGGAGCTCCAGATACGCAGTATTTT.

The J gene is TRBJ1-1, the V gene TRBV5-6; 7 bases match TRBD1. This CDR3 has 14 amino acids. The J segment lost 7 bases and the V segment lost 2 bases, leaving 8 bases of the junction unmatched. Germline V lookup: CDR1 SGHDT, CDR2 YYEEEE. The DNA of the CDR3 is TGTGCCAGCAGCTTTCGGGCACAGGGGAGTGAAGCTTTCTTT. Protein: CASSFRAQGSEAFF.

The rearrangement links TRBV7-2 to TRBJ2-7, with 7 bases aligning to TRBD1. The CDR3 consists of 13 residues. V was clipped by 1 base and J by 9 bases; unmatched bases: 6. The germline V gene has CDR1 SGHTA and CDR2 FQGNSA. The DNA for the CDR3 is TGTGCCAGCAGCTTAGGGGGACAGTCTACGCAGTACTTC. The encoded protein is CASSLGGQSTQYF.

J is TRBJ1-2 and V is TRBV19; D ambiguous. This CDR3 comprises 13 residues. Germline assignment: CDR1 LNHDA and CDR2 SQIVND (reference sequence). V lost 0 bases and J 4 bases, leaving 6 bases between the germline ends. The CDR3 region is CASSIDSLYGYTF. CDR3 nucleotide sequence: TGTGCCAGTAGTATAGATTCACTCTATGGCTACACCTTC.

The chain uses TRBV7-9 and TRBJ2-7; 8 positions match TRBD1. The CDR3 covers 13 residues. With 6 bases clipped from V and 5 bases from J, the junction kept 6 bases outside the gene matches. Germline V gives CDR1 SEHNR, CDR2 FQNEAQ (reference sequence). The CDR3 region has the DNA TGTGCCAGCAGTAGGACAGGGAACCACGAGCAGTACTTC. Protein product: CASSRTGNHEQYF.

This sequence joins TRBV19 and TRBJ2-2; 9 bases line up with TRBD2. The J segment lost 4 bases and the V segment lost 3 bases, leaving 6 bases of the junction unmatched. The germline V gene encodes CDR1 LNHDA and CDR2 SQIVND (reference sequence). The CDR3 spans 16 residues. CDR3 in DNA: TGTGCCAGTAGTATCCCGACTAGCGGACTCACCGGGGAGCTGTTTTTT. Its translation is CASSIPTSGLTGELFF.

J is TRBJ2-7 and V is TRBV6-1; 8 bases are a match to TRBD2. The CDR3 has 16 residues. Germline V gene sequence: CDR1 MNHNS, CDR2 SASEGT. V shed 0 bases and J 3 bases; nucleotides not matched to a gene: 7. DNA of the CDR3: TGTGCCAGCAGTGAAGCCCCGGGAGGGAACGGCTACGAGCAGTACTTC. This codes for CASSEAPGGNGYEQYF.

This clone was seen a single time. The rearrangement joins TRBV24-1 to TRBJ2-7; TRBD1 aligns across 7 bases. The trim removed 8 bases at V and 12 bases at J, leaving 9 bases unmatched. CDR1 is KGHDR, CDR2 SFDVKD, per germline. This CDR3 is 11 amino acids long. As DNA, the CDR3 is TGTGCCACCACCAGCCGGGGACAGTCGTACTTC. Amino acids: CATTSRGQSYF.

CDR3 nucleotides: TGTGCCAGCAGCAGCCGGGACTACAATGAGCAGTTCTTC. Amino acids: CASSSRDYNEQFF. The gene calls are TRBV3-1 (or the pseudogene TRBV3-2) and TRBJ2-1, with D possibly being TRBD2 (5 bases). CDR3 size: 13 residues. V was cut by 5 bases and J by 3 bases, with 8 bases left in between. Germline CDR1 reads LGHDT; CDR2 reads YNNKEL (reference sequence).

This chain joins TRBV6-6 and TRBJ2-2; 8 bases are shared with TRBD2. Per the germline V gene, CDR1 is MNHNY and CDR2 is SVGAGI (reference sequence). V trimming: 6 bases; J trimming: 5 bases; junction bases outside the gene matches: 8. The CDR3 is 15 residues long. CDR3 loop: CASSTGGAGTGELFF. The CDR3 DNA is TGTGCCAGCAGCACCGGGGGGGCGGGAACCGGGGAGCTGTTTTTT.

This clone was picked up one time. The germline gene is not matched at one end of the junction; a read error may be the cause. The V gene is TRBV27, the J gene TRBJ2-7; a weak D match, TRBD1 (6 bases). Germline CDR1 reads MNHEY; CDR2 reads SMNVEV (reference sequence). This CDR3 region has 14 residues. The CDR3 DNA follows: TGTGCCAGCAGTTTAATCGGACAGTCCTTCGAGCAGTACTTC. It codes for CASSLIGQSFEQYF.

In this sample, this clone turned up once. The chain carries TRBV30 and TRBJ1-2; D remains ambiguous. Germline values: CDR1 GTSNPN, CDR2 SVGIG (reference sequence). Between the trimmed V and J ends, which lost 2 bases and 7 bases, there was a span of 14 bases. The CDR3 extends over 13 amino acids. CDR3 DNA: TGTGCCTGGAGTTTCGGTCCAATTCTTGGCTACACCTTC. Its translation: CAWSFGPILGYTF.

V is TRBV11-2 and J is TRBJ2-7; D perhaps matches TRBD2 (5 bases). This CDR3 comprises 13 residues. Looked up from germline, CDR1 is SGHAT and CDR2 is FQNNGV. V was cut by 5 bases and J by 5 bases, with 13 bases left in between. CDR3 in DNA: TGTGCCAGCAGCCAGAGGCGGGCAGACGAGCAGTACTTC. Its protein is CASSQRRADEQYF.

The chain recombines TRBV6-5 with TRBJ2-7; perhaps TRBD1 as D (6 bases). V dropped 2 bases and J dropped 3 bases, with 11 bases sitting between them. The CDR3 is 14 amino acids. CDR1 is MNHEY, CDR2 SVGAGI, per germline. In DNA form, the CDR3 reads TGTGCCAGCAGTTACACAGGGACGGTCTACGAGCAGTACTTC. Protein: CASSYTGTVYEQYF.